This T cell receptor (beta chain) came from a study of CDR3 diversity in severe acne. TCRdb redid the calling of the PCR reads with MiXCR, one entry per CDR3 protein. Among some 84,000 distinct CDR3 sequences, 50% to 65% were seen once, and the ten largest hold 13% to 15%. Germline-derived CDR1 and CDR2 are SGHAT and FQNNGV. This CDR3 is 14 amino acids long. J gave up 7 bases and V 6 bases, and 9 bases lay outside the gene matches. The sequenced material came from blood. V gene TRBV11-2 combines with J gene TRBJ2-5; 9 bases align to TRBD1. This sequence originates from a male donor in good health, without acne. The CDR3 DNA is TGTGCCAGCAGTTACACCGACAGGGGGGCGACCCAGTACTTC. This encodes CASSYTDRGATQYF.